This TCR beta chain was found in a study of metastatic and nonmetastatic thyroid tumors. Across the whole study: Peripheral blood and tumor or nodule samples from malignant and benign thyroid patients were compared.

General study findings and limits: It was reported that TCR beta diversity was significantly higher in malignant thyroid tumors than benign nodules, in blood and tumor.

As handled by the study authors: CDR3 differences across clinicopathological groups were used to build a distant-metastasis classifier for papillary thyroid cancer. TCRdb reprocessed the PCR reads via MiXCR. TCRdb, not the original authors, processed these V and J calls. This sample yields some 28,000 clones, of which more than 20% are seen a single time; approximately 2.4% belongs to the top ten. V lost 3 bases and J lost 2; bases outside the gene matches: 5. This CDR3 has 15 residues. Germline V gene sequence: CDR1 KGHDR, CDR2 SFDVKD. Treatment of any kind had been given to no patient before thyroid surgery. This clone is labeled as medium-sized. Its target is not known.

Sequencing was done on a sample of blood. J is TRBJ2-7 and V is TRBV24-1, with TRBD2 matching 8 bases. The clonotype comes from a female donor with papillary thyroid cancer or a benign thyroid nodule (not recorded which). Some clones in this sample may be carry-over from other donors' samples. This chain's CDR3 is CATSDTGTRPYEQYF. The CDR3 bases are TGTGCCACCAGTGATACCGGGACTAGACCCTACGAGCAGTACTTC.